This T cell receptor (beta chain) was sequenced for a study of blood T cell repertoires in COVID-19. The overall study: Samples representing acute and convalescent COVID-19 were sourced from the United States, Italy and Spain. In each case, the material was cDNA or gDNA derived from T cells, B-cell-depleted T cells, or PBMCs.

The CDR3 contains 14 residues. CDR1 is KGHSH, CDR2 LQKENI, per germline. V dropped 4 bases and J dropped 3 bases, with 9 bases sitting between them. Sequencing was performed with immunoSEQ multiplex PCR; in TCRdb, only in-frame clones are kept and a portion is missing. Of about 83,000 clones in the sample, 88% were seen once. The sample consisted of peripheral blood. This sequence was found in a human donor in a cohort sampled during active COVID-19. The gene calls are TRBV18 and TRBJ1-4; D is possibly TRBD1 (6 bases). The CDR3 DNA follows: TGTGCCAGCTCACAACAGGGTTCTAATGAAAAACTGTTTTTT. It encodes CASSQQGSNEKLFF.